The next 32 T cell receptor beta chains were all read from a single sample in a study of Graves' ophthalmopathy and Graves' hyperthyroidism. Beta-chain TCR CDR3 regions were amplified from RNA transcripts. RT-PCR in the first round used HTBI primers; a second-round multiplex PCR followed. One entry per CDR3 protein, called by TCRdb with MiXCR from the multiplex PCR reads. The data contain fewer than 350,000 distinct CDR3 sequences, roughly 17% of them seen just once; the ten biggest clones take up approximately 13%. Material: peripheral blood. Every receptor here comes from an adult man with Graves' ophthalmopathy.

This clonotype was recorded many times. This chain connects TRBV27 to TRBJ1-5, with D unresolved. Trimming took off 4 bases at V and 2 bases at J, with 9 bases between the two ends. CDR1 is MNHEY and CDR2 is SMNVEV in the germline V gene (reference sequence). The CDR3 spans 14 residues. The CDR3 loop is CASSYGRGNQPQHF. The CDR3 region has the DNA TGTGCCAGCAGTTACGGTCGGGGCAATCAGCCCCAGCATTTT.

This clonotype was recorded many times. This chain uses TRBV9 with TRBJ2-7; either TRBD1 or TRBD2 may fit D (5 bases each). CDR3 length equals 15 residues. The V gene lost 4 bases and the J gene lost 1 base, with 15 bases spanning the gap. Per the germline V gene, CDR1 is SGDLS and CDR2 is YYNGEE. CDR3 protein: CASSQGDAPSYEQYF. For the CDR3, the DNA is TGTGCCAGCAGCCAAGGGGACGCCCCTTCCTACGAGCAGTACTTC.

This clonotype showed up many times. This chain uses TRBV24-1 with TRBJ2-1; 8 bases map to TRBD2. The junction had 15 bases not matched to a gene; V was cut back by 3 bases and J by 6 bases. The V gene's germline CDR1 is KGHDR and CDR2 SFDVKD. The CDR3 is 18 residues long. As DNA, the CDR3 is TGTGCCACCAGTGATACCTCTTTGGGAGCGGGAGTGGTCAATGAGCAGTTCTTC. This gives the protein CATSDTSLGAGVVNEQFF.

Ten or more counts support this clonotype. J is TRBJ1-2 and V is TRBV12-3 or TRBV12-4; tentative D call: TRBD1 (6 bases). Trimming left V 6 bases short and J 2 bases short, with 10 bases between. This CDR3 comprises 13 residues. Here the CDR3 reads CASSVGQNYGYTF. As DNA, the CDR3 is TGTGCCAGCAGCGTAGGACAGAACTATGGCTACACCTTC.

This clonotype was picked up many times. This sequence joins TRBV28 and TRBJ2-7; 9 bases map to TRBD1. Germline assignment: CDR1 MDHEN and CDR2 SYDVKM. The CDR3 contains 19 residues. The trim removed 1 base at V and 6 bases at J, leaving 19 bases unmatched. The chain's CDR3 is CASSLSGRWGTGKGSEQYF. CDR3 DNA sequence: TGTGCCAGCAGTTTATCAGGTCGGTGGGGGACAGGGAAGGGCAGCGAGCAGTACTTC. The complete variable domain, with remaining parts taken from reference TRBV28 and TRBJ2-7, reads DVKVTQSSRYLVKRTGEKVFLECVQDMDHENMFWYRQDPGLGLRLIYFSYDVKMKEKGDIPEGYSVSREKKERFSLILESASTNQTSMYLCASSLSGRWGTGKGSEQYFGPGTRLTVT.

This clonotype was seen at least ten times. The chain employs TRBV27 and TRBJ2-7; a possible D gene is TRBD1 (5 bases). V lost 7 bases and J lost 7, with 23 bases in between. This CDR3 contains 15 residues. The germline V gene has CDR1 MNHEY and CDR2 SMNVEV (reference sequence). CDR3 amino acids: CASTLTASRRSEQYF. CDR3 nucleotides: TGTGCCAGCACCCTGACAGCGAGCCGTCGGAGTGAGCAGTACTTC.

Ten or more counts support this clonotype. The chain recombines TRBV6-1 with TRBJ2-5; D may be TRBD2 (6 bases). The CDR3 is made up of 15 amino acids. V lost 1 base to trimming and J lost 5 bases, with 14 bases between them. The V gene's germline CDR1 is MNHNS and CDR2 SASEGT. The chain's CDR3 is CASSEGPGVAETQYF. CDR3 in DNA: TGTGCCAGCAGTGAAGGGCCGGGAGTGGCTGAGACCCAGTACTTC.

The sample holds many counts of this clonotype. CDR3 bases: TGTGCCAGCAGCCTACAGGGGTACCAAGAGACCCAGTACTTC. Protein product: CASSLQGYQETQYF. J is TRBJ2-5 and V is TRBV7-2; TRBD1 matches at 7 bases. V was pared by 5 bases and J by 0 bases, with 3 bases of the junction left unmatched. Germline V gene sequence: CDR1 SGHTA, CDR2 FQGNSA. The CDR3 loop spans 14 amino acids.

This clonotype is a singleton in its sample. This sequence joins TRBV28 and TRBJ2-5; D gene uncertain. Trimming removed 3 bases at V and 3 bases at J, with 11 bases between. The CDR3 extends over 14 amino acids. Looked up from germline, CDR1 is MDHEN and CDR2 is SYDVKM. CDR3 in amino acids: CASSFSNRKETQYF. The CDR3 bases are TGTGCCAGCAGTTTTTCTAACCGAAAAGAGACCCAGTACTTC.

This clonotype was picked up many times. The chain employs TRBV3-1 and TRBJ2-5; 14 positions match TRBD2. The germline gives CDR1 LGHDT, CDR2 YNNKEL (reference sequence). The CDR3 length is 16 residues. The trim removed 3 bases at V and 4 bases at J, leaving 4 bases unmatched. The chain's CDR3 is CASSHDGLAGGETQYF. In nucleotides, the CDR3 is TGTGCCAGCAGCCATGACGGACTAGCGGGAGGAGAGACCCAGTACTTC.

Ten or more counts support this clonotype. The chain recombines TRBV24-1 with TRBJ2-7; 10 bases agree with TRBD2. There are 14 residues in the CDR3. V lost 4 bases and J lost 3; bases outside the gene matches: 2. Germline loops: CDR1 KGHDR, CDR2 SFDVKD. This CDR3 reads CATSDRTSGYEQYF. The DNA for the CDR3 is TGTGCCACCAGTGACCGGACTAGCGGCTACGAGCAGTACTTC.

In this sample, this clonotype turned up many times. J is TRBJ2-2 and V is TRBV19, with TRBD1 identical over 7 bases. The V gene end was trimmed by 7 bases and the J gene end by 6 bases; junction bases not matched to a gene: 11. Looked up from germline, CDR1 is LNHDA and CDR2 is SQIVND (reference sequence). The CDR3 loop spans 15 amino acids. The CDR3 DNA is TGTGCCAGTACCTACACATTCCAGGGGGCCGGGGAGCTGTTTTTT. This translates into CASTYTFQGAGELFF.

This clonotype was counted at least ten times. The CDR3 region is CASSHRQSSGNTIYF. In DNA, the CDR3 is TGTGCCAGCAGTCACAGACAGAGCTCTGGAAACACCATATATTTT. The chain uses TRBV11-2 and TRBJ1-3; possible D gene TRBD1, 5 bases. Germline assignment: CDR1 SGHAT and CDR2 FQNNGV. The ends were cut back, 6 bases at V and 0 bases at J, with 12 bases in the middle. The CDR3 length is 15 residues.

This clonotype has at least ten counts. The genes are TRBV27 and TRBJ2-5; D is tentatively TRBD1 or TRBD2 (5 bases each). The CDR3 has 14 residues. V lost 0 bases and J lost 5, with 10 bases in between. From germline, CDR1 is MNHEY and CDR2 SMNVEV (reference sequence). Here the CDR3 reads CASSLSGEKETQYF. CDR3 nucleotide sequence: TGTGCCAGCAGTTTATCGGGGGAGAAGGAGACCCAGTACTTC.

In this sample, this clonotype turned up many times. The rearrangement uses TRBV12-3 or TRBV12-4 and TRBJ1-6; D may be TRBD1 (5 bases). The length of the CDR3 is 15 residues. V lost 0 bases and J 10 bases, leaving 13 bases between the germline ends. The chain's CDR3 is CASSLAHGAGSPLHF. The DNA for the CDR3 is TGTGCCAGCAGTTTAGCGCACGGGGCTGGATCACCCCTCCACTTT.

This clonotype appeared many times. This chain uses TRBV14 with TRBJ2-7, with a weak D call TRBD2 (5 bases). This CDR3 has 15 residues. Looked up from germline, CDR1 is SGHDN and CDR2 is FVKESK. Trimming pared 1 base from V and 3 bases from J, leaving 13 bases between. The CDR3 is CASSQVIRGIYEQYF. The CDR3 nucleotides read TGTGCCAGCAGCCAAGTTATAAGAGGGATCTACGAGCAGTACTTC.

This sequence joins TRBV12-3 or TRBV12-4 and TRBJ2-7, with unresolved D. The CDR3 contains 13 residues. V was cut by 2 bases and J by 3 bases, with 8 bases left in between. The CDR3 bases are TGTGCCAGCAGTTTAACCTACAGCTACGAGCAGTACTTC. Amino acids: CASSLTYSYEQYF.

In its sample, this clonotype was seen many times. The gene calls are TRBV30 and TRBJ2-3; unclear D gene. CDR1 GTSNPN and CDR2 SVGIG come from the germline V gene (reference sequence). This CDR3 has 14 amino acids. Trimming removed 4 bases from V and 2 bases from J, with 13 bases in between. The CDR3 sequence: CAWTRNSDTDTQYF. The DNA for the CDR3 is TGTGCCTGGACACGGAACTCTGACACAGATACGCAGTATTTT.

This clonotype was seen a handful of times. The chain combines TRBV6-1 with TRBJ2-7, with a weak D call TRBD2 (5 bases). Germline loops: CDR1 MNHNS, CDR2 SASEGT. The CDR3 loop spans 14 amino acids. V was clipped by 3 bases and J by 6 bases, with 15 bases between them. The CDR3 loop is CASSDLTSTREQYF. For the CDR3, the DNA is TGTGCCAGCAGTGACTTAACTAGTACCCGCGAGCAGTACTTC.

The rearrangement uses TRBV24-1 and TRBJ2-5; TRBD2 agrees at 8 bases. This CDR3 contains 17 residues. CDR1 and CDR2 from the germline V gene are KGHDR and SFDVKD. The V gene end was trimmed by 5 bases and the J gene end by 0 bases; junction bases not matched to a gene: 10. This chain's CDR3 is CATSVGRGGPYQETQYF. DNA of the CDR3: TGTGCCACCAGTGTGGGTCGCGGGGGGCCGTACCAAGAGACCCAGTACTTC.

The CDR3 loop is CASSPTGEGIQPQHF. The CDR3 bases are TGTGCCAGCAGCCCGACAGGGGAGGGCATTCAGCCCCAGCATTTT. The chain links TRBV6-1 to TRBJ1-5, with TRBD1 matching 8 bases. The CDR3 consists of 15 residues. Trimming took 6 bases from V and 6 from J; bases not matched to a gene: 10. From germline, CDR1 is MNHNS and CDR2 SASEGT.

This clonotype turned up a few times. The chain links TRBV4-3 to TRBJ2-5; D might be TRBD1 (6 bases). Germline-derived CDR1 and CDR2 are LGHNA and YSLEER. V was trimmed by 3 bases and J by 4 bases, leaving 15 bases between them. The CDR3 extends over 15 amino acids. The CDR3 bases are TGCGCCAGCAGCCAGGATTGGCCAGGGGTAGAGACCCAGTACTTC. Translation: CASSQDWPGVETQYF.

This clonotype has a count of ten or more. The chain joins TRBV6-2 or TRBV6-3 to TRBJ1-5; D remains ambiguous. The CDR3 contains 15 residues. V was shortened by 2 bases and J by 3 bases, with 11 bases between the two germline ends. Per the germline V gene, CDR1 is MNHEY and CDR2 is SVGEGT. Written as DNA, the CDR3 is TGTGCCAGCAGTTACGCCTCCGGAGACAATCAGCCCCAGCATTTT. Protein product: CASSYASGDNQPQHF.

This clonotype was observed many times. This rearrangement joins TRBV20-1 to TRBJ2-5; 11 bases match TRBD2. The CDR3 loop spans 14 amino acids. V trimming: 5 bases; J trimming: 0 bases; junction bases outside the gene matches: 2. Germline CDR1 is DFQATT and CDR2 is SNEGSKA (reference sequence). Written as DNA, the CDR3 is TGCAGTGCTGCGACTAGCGGGAACCAAGAGACCCAGTACTTC. Translation gives CSAATSGNQETQYF.

This clonotype was observed many times. This sequence joins TRBV28 and TRBJ2-2; unclear D gene. From germline, CDR1 is MDHEN and CDR2 SYDVKM. This CDR3 has 14 amino acids. V was clipped by 6 bases and J by 4 bases, with 12 bases between them. The CDR3 spells CASSYLRGTGELFF. The CDR3, as DNA: TGTGCCAGCAGCTACCTTCGAGGCACCGGGGAGCTGTTTTTT.

This clonotype was seen ten or more times. The rearrangement joins TRBV27 to TRBJ2-7, with D possibly being TRBD2 (6 bases). The CDR3 runs to 12 residues. V lost 8 bases and J lost 3, with 11 bases in between. The germline gives CDR1 MNHEY, CDR2 SMNVEV (reference sequence). CDR3 coding DNA: TGTGCCAGCTCTGGAGGGGACTACGAGCAGTACTTC. Amino acid sequence: CASSGGDYEQYF.

This clonotype was recorded at least ten times. V gene TRBV20-1 combines with J gene TRBJ1-2, with D possibly being TRBD1 (5 bases). V was pared by 5 bases and J by 10 bases, with 11 bases between. The germline gives CDR1 DFQATT, CDR2 SNEGSKA (reference sequence). This CDR3 is 10 amino acids long. DNA for the CDR3: TGCAGTGCTTCCGGGACCTTCTACACCTTC. This sequence encodes CSASGTFYTF.

The CDR3 here is CASSYGPGGANVLTF. The CDR3 coding sequence is TGTGCCAGCAGTTACGGACCGGGAGGGGCCAACGTCCTGACTTTC. This chain links TRBV6-5 with TRBJ2-6, with D tentatively TRBD2 (5 bases). Trimming cost V 2 bases and J 4 bases, with 9 bases left between them. Germline V gene sequence: CDR1 MNHEY, CDR2 SVGAGI. There are 15 residues in the CDR3.

This clonotype was counted ten times or more. The rearrangement joins TRBV11-1 to TRBJ2-7; TRBD1 or TRBD2 may be the D gene (6 bases each). Germline V gives CDR1 SGHAT, CDR2 FQDESV (reference sequence). V gave up 11 bases and J gave up 3 bases, with 26 bases separating them. The CDR3 extends over 16 amino acids. The CDR3 loop reads CAFPMPPGGLLYEQYF. As DNA, the CDR3 is TGTGCCTTCCCAATGCCCCCCGGGGGCCTACTCTACGAGCAGTACTTC. Full variable domain (rest looked up from reference TRBV11-1 and TRBJ2-7): EAEVAQSPRYKITEKSQAVAFWCDPISGHATLYWYRQILGQGPELLVQFQDESVVDDSQLPKDRFSAERLKGVDSTLKIQPAELGDSAMYLCAFPMPPGGLLYEQYFGPGTRLTVT.

This clonotype appeared many times. The chain has TRBV9 and TRBJ2-2; D unresolved. The CDR3 extends over 11 amino acids. Germline loops: CDR1 SGDLS, CDR2 YYNGEE. Between the trimmed V and J ends, which lost 1 base and 5 bases, there was a span of 0 bases. CDR3 in amino acids: CASSVTGELFF. The DNA of the CDR3 is TGTGCCAGCAGCGTAACCGGGGAGCTGTTTTTT.

This clonotype was counted many times. J is TRBJ1-6 and V is TRBV11-2; D not resolved. Between the trimmed V and J ends, which lost 3 bases and 0 bases, there was a span of 6 bases. Germline V gives CDR1 SGHAT, CDR2 FQNNGV. The CDR3 covers 15 residues. The CDR3 DNA sequence: TGTGCCAGCAGCTTGATGAGCTCCTATAATTCACCCCTCCACTTT. This gives the protein CASSLMSSYNSPLHF.

This clonotype was counted many times. This chain uses TRBV10-3 with TRBJ1-1; D unclear. V gave up 0 bases and J gave up 1 base, with 9 bases separating them. The CDR3 contains 15 residues. Germline V lookup: CDR1 ENHRY, CDR2 SYGVKD. Written as DNA, the CDR3 is TGTGCCATCAGTGAGTCCGTCACAACGAACACTGAAGCTTTCTTT. The encoded protein is CAISESVTTNTEAFF.